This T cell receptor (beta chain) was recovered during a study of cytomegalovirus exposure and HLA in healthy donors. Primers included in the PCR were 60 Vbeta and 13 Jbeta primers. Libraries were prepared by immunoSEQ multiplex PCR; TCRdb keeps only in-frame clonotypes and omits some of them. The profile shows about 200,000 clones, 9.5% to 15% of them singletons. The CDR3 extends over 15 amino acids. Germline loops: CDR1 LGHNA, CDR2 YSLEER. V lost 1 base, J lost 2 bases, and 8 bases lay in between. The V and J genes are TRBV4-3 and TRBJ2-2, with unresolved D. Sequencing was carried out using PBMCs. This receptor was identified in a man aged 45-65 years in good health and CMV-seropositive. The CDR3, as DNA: TGCGCCAGCAGCCAAGGGGCTATCAACACCGGGGAGCTGTTTTTT. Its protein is CASSQGAINTGELFF.